A selection of T cell receptor beta chains follows, all from one sample in a study of a mutant IDH1 vaccine in newly diagnosed glioma. Measured with immunoSEQ multiplex PCR; TCRdb has only the in-frame clones, and not every one. In the table there are tens of thousands of clones, 81% of which are singletons. These receptors have no identified antigens. The source material was PBMCs, sampled from a glioma patient whose treatment included an IDH1 peptide vaccine. Source of these receptors: a woman aged 40-49 years with glioma. Some clones in this sample may be carry-over from other donors' samples. Both conserved end residues are part of each CDR3. A D gene is named only where the DNA matches it firmly. For some rows the clone size is stated as once, few or many, or as a class when expanded; others skip it.

.	.	TRBV28	15	TRBJ2-4	CASSRSGLAKNIQYF	TGTGCCAGCAGTCGATCCGGACTAGCCAAAAACATTCAGTACTTC
TRBD1	medium-sized	TRBV19	14	TRBJ1-1	CASSIARQGSEAFF	TGTGCCAGTAGTATAGCCCGACAGGGCTCTGAAGCTTTCTTT
.	once	TRBV27	15	TRBJ1-2	CASSRGVSSSSGYTF	TGTGCCAGCAGCCGAGGGGTCTCATCGTCCAGCGGCTACACCTTC
.	once	TRBV19	14	TRBJ1-5	CASSMQWDRQAQHF	TGTGCCAGTAGTATGCAGTGGGACCGTCAGGCCCAGCATTTT
TRBD1	.	TRBV9	14	TRBJ1-5	CASSLRTGNQPQHF	TGTGCCAGCAGCCTCCGGACAGGGAATCAGCCCCAGCATTTT
.	.	TRBV4-1	17	TRBJ2-3	CASSQGGSGFREDTQYF	TGCGCCAGCAGCCAAGGGGGCAGCGGCTTCAGGGAGGATACGCAGTATTTT
.	.	TRBV28	11	TRBJ1-5	CASSRTRPQHF	TGTGCCAGCAGTCGGACCCGGCCCCAGCATTTT
.	medium-sized	TRBV4-1	15	TRBJ2-7	CASSQDNLLSYEQYF	TGCGCCAGCAGCCAGGACAATTTACTCTCCTACGAGCAGTACTTC
.	.	TRBV7-9	14	TRBJ1-1	CASSLAKWGSEAFF	TGTGCCAGCAGCTTAGCGAAATGGGGGAGTGAAGCTTTCTTT
.	.	TRBV11-2	12	TRBJ1-1	CASSADRRKAFF	TGTGCCAGCAGCGCAGACAGGAGAAAAGCTTTCTTT
.	.	TRBV7-3	15	TRBJ2-7	CASSPAPGGINEQYF	TGTGCCAGCAGCCCAGCCCCGGGGGGCATCAACGAGCAGTACTTC
.	few	TRBV5-1	14	TRBJ1-2	CASSPAGSGYGYTF	TGCGCCAGCAGCCCGGCAGGGTCCGGCTATGGCTACACCTTC
.	.	TRBV29-1	14	TRBJ2-3	CSVRTATITDTQYF	TGCAGCGTTCGGACAGCAACCATAACAGATACGCAGTATTTT
TRBD2	.	TRBV27	19	TRBJ2-1	CASSGRTLAGLVTGNEQFF	TGTGCCAGCAGTGGCCGTACACTAGCGGGCCTTGTGACGGGCAATGAGCAGTTCTTC
.	few	TRBV7-9	16	TRBJ2-2	CASSLPSAGRAGELFF	TGTGCCAGCAGCCTACCCTCCGCAGGGCGTGCCGGGGAGCTGTTTTTT
.	.	TRBV6-1	15	TRBJ1-6	CASSEGATSNSPLHF	TGTGCCAGCAGTGAAGGTGCGACGTCTAATTCACCCCTCCACTTT
.	.	TRBV5-1	16	TRBJ1-1	CASSLDSPGVNTEAFF	TGCGCCAGCAGCTTGGACTCCCCTGGAGTAAACACTGAAGCTTTCTTT
.	.	TRBV28	16	TRBJ2-1	CASSQTSFYSYNEQFF	TGTGCCAGCAGTCAAACCTCATTTTACTCCTACAATGAGCAGTTCTTC
.	.	TRBV15	15	TRBJ1-2	CATSRDRGFDYGYTF	TGTGCCACCAGCAGAGATAGGGGCTTCGACTATGGCTACACCTTC
.	few	TRBV19	14	TRBJ1-5	CASSILAGSPPQHF	TGTGCCAGTAGTATATTAGCAGGATCTCCGCCCCAGCATTTT
.	.	TRBV14	15	TRBJ1-2	CASSLGGGTNYGYTF	TGTGCCAGCAGCCTCGGCGGGGGAACTAACTATGGCTACACCTTC
TRBD1	.	TRBV5-1	15	TRBJ2-7	CASSLNTGDSYEQYF	TGCGCCAGCAGCTTGAACACAGGGGACTCCTACGAGCAGTACTTC